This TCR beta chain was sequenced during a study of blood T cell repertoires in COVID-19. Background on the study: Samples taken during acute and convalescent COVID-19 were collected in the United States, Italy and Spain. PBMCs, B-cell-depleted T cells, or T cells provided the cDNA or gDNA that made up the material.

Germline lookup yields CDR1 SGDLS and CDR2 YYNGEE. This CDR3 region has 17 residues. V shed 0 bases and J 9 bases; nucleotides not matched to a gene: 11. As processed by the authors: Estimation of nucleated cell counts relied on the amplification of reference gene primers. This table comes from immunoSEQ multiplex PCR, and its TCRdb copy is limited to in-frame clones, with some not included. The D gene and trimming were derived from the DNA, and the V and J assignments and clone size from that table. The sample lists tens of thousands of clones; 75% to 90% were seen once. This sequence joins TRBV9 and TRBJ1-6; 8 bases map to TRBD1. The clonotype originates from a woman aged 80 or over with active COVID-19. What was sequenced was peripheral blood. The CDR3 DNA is TGTGCCAGCAGCGTAGCTGGGACAGGAATAGCGGCTTCACCCCTCCACTTT. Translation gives CASSVAGTGIAASPLHF.